The 18 T cell receptor beta chains below were found in one sample sequenced in a study of blood T cell repertoires in COVID-19. Some clones are missing from TCRdb's copy, which holds only in-frame ones; the method was immunoSEQ multiplex PCR. Here the sample spans roughly 380,000 clones, about 88% being singletons. Sequenced sample: PBMCs or T cells enriched from blood (not recorded which). Receptor source: a woman younger than 45 who had recovered from COVID-19.

V and J are TRBV2 and TRBJ2-5; tentative D call: TRBD1 (6 bases). Trimming took 2 bases from V and 2 from J, leaving 6 bases between them. This CDR3 comprises 13 residues. Per germline, CDR1 SNHLY and CDR2 FYNNEI. CDR3 in amino acids: CASSEQGQETQYF. CDR3 in DNA: TGTGCCAGCAGTGAACAGGGGCAAGAGACCCAGTACTTC.

J is TRBJ2-5 and V is TRBV10-3; 9 nucleotides agree with TRBD1. This CDR3 region has 15 residues. Germline trimming cut 2 bases from V and 5 bases from J; bases unmatched to any gene: 6. Per the germline V gene, CDR1 is ENHRY and CDR2 is SYGVKD. DNA for the CDR3: TGTGCCATCAGTGAGGCACAGGGGGCAAGGGAGACCCAGTACTTC. Its translation: CAISEAQGARETQYF.

This chain connects TRBV3-1 (or the pseudogene TRBV3-2) to TRBJ1-3; D might be TRBD1 (6 bases). CDR1 and CDR2 from the germline V gene are LGHDT and YNNKEL (reference sequence). V lost 4 bases, J lost 11 bases, and 15 bases lay in between. This CDR3 comprises 13 residues. The CDR3 DNA follows: TGTGCCAGCAGCCCAGGACAGTCTATGGCCATATATTTT. Translating it yields CASSPGQSMAIYF.

The chain couples TRBV4-1 to TRBJ1-6; weak D call: TRBD1 (5 bases). Germline values: CDR1 MGHRA, CDR2 YSYEKL. Between the trimmed V and J ends, which lost 1 base and 9 bases, there was a span of 19 bases. This CDR3 region has 17 residues. The CDR3 region has the DNA TGCGCCAGCAGCCAAGGATGGGGGGTTATCCCATTTTCACCCCTCCACTTT. Amino acid sequence: CASSQGWGVIPFSPLHF.

The chain joins TRBV7-2 to TRBJ1-4; TRBD1 matches 10 bases. The CDR3 is 15 residues long. Per the germline V gene, CDR1 is SGHTA and CDR2 is FQGNSA. V lost 1 base, J lost 8 bases, and 4 bases stayed unmatched. CDR3 sequence (DNA): TGTGCCAGCAGCTTAGGGGGGACAGGGGAGGAAAAACTGTTTTTT. This sequence encodes CASSLGGTGEEKLFF.

The V call is TRBV3-1 (or the pseudogene TRBV3-2), the J call TRBJ2-3; a possible D gene is TRBD2 (5 bases). Germline V gene data show CDR1 as LGHDT and CDR2 as YNNKEL (reference sequence). Trimming removed 0 bases at V and 3 bases at J, with 13 bases between. The CDR3 runs to 16 residues. CDR3 protein: CASSQEGFTGTDTQYF. CDR3 nucleotides: TGTGCCAGCAGCCAAGAGGGGTTCACGGGGACAGATACGCAGTATTTT.

The chain employs TRBV18 and TRBJ1-2; a possible D gene is TRBD1 (6 bases). CDR3 length: 13 residues. V gave up 3 bases and J gave up 6 bases, with 11 bases separating them. The germline V gene has CDR1 KGHSH and CDR2 LQKENI. In DNA, the CDR3 is TGTGCCAGCTCACCGGCCAGGGGCCATGGCTACACCTTC. Its protein product is CASSPARGHGYTF.

This clone was observed once. The chain is built from TRBV28 and TRBJ2-1; 7 positions agree with TRBD2. The CDR3 totals 18 residues. Germline V CDR1 and CDR2: MDHEN, SYDVKM. The V segment lost 3 bases and the J segment 5 bases; nucleotides outside the gene matches: 16. CDR3 in amino acids: CASSFPRDYRLSHNEQFF. The CDR3 coding sequence is TGTGCCAGCAGTTTTCCCCGGGACTACCGCCTCAGCCACAATGAGCAGTTCTTC.

The chain combines TRBV20-1 with TRBJ2-3; TRBD1 might be the D (5 bases). Germline V CDR1 and CDR2: DFQATT, SNEGSKA (reference sequence). V lost 4 bases, J lost 7 bases, and 12 bases lay in between. The CDR3 is 12 amino acids. DNA of the CDR3: TGCAGTGCTATTGAACAGGCCAATACGCAGTATTTT. It is translated as CSAIEQANTQYF.

The chain links TRBV18 to TRBJ2-2, with D perhaps TRBD1 (6 bases). Germline lookup yields CDR1 KGHSH and CDR2 LQKENI. The CDR3 consists of 15 residues. V was pared by 4 bases and J by 1 base, with 10 bases between. This CDR3 is CASSLLTGNTGELFF. In DNA, the CDR3 is TGTGCCAGCTCACTCTTGACAGGGAACACCGGGGAGCTGTTTTTT.

The genes are TRBV7-3 and TRBJ1-4; D may be TRBD1 (5 bases). Deletions cut 2 bases from V and 7 bases from J, with 14 bases between. This CDR3 is built from 15 residues. Germline V CDR1 and CDR2: SGHTA, FQGTGA. CDR3 sequence reads: CASSLDIRGGEKLFF. CDR3 nucleotide sequence: TGTGCCAGCAGCTTAGATATCCGGGGGGGTGAAAAACTGTTTTTT.

The V call is TRBV2, the J call TRBJ2-5; the D gene is possibly TRBD1 (6 bases). This CDR3 has 13 amino acids. Trimming took off 10 bases at V and 4 bases at J, with 16 bases between the two ends. Germline assignment: CDR1 SNHLY and CDR2 FYNNEI. The CDR3 here is CATYGQRGETQYF. Written as DNA, the CDR3 is TGTGCCACCTACGGACAGAGGGGAGAGACCCAGTACTTC.

CDR3 in amino acids: CASSPPSRSGEKLFF. DNA of the CDR3: TGTGCCAGCTCACCACCGTCCAGGTCAGGTGAAAAACTGTTTTTT. The chain links TRBV18 to TRBJ1-4; unclear D gene. Trimming pared 0 bases from V and 7 bases from J, leaving 12 bases between. Germline V CDR1 and CDR2: KGHSH, LQKENI. The CDR3 sequence is 15 residues long.

The gene calls are TRBV5-1 and TRBJ2-1; 9 nucleotides line up with TRBD2. Germline CDR1 is SGHRS and CDR2 is YFSETQ. The length of the CDR3 is 15 residues. J was trimmed by 10 bases and V by 4 bases; bases with no gene match: 12. The CDR3 here is CASSPGTSRAGEQFF. The DNA of the CDR3 is TGCGCCAGCAGCCCCGGGACTAGCAGAGCAGGAGAGCAGTTCTTC.

This rearrangement joins TRBV10-1 to TRBJ2-4; tentative D call: TRBD2 (6 bases). Trimming pared 4 bases from V and 4 bases from J, leaving 17 bases between. The CDR3 has 16 amino acids. The germline V gene encodes CDR1 WNHNN and CDR2 SYGVQD (reference sequence). CDR3 nucleotides: TGCGCCAGCAGTGGACTACCTTTAGCGGATAAAAACATTCAGTACTTC. Protein product: CASSGLPLADKNIQYF.

The V gene is TRBV30, the J gene TRBJ1-4; 9 nucleotides match TRBD1. The CDR3 totals 17 residues. The germline CDR1 and CDR2 sequences are GTSNPN and SVGIG (reference sequence). Trimming at V came to 1 base and at J to 0 bases, leaving 6 bases not matched to a gene. CDR3 region: CAWSAGTGPATNEKLFF. The DNA of the CDR3 is TGTGCCTGGAGTGCCGGGACAGGGCCTGCAACTAATGAAAAACTGTTTTTT.

This rearrangement joins TRBV28 to TRBJ1-6; D is perhaps TRBD1 (5 bases). V was pared by 8 bases and J by 6 bases, with 14 bases between. Germline assignment: CDR1 MDHEN and CDR2 SYDVKM. This CDR3 contains 14 residues. Here the CDR3 reads CASGSMTVNSPLHF. The CDR3 DNA reads TGTGCCAGCGGGTCGATGACAGTTAATTCACCCCTCCACTTT.

The gene calls are TRBV9 and TRBJ2-1; tentatively, D is TRBD2 (6 bases). Per germline, CDR1 SGDLS and CDR2 YYNGEE. Trimming cost V 3 bases and J 2 bases, with 18 bases left between them. The CDR3 has 17 residues. As DNA, the CDR3 is TGTGCCAGCAGCGCCCCGGAGGGGAGAAGAGCCTACAATGAGCAGTTCTTC. Protein product: CASSAPEGRRAYNEQFF.